Listed below are T cell receptor beta chains from one sample, sequenced in a study of molecular identifiers for immune sequencing clone quantification. MiXCR, run by TCRdb on the PCR reads, gives a single entry per CDR3 protein. The data show about 320,000 distinct CDR3 sequences, with 20% to 25% seen just once and roughly 0.8% held by the top ten. Material for sequencing was naive CD8+ T cells from blood, with Jurkat cell RNA spiked in. Receptors were obtained from a human donor in good health. Some libraries in this study had Jurkat cell RNA spiked in. Both conserved end residues are part of each CDR3. A D gene is named only where the DNA matches it firmly. Some rows mark clone size as missing; the rest say once, few, many or name a class of expanded clone.

TRBD1,.,TRBJ2-2,TRBV6-6,TGTGCCAGCAGTGATCCAGGGGGCGCGAACACCGGGGAGCTGTTTTTT,CASSDPGGANTGELFF
.,.,TRBJ2-3,TRBV7-2,TGTGCCAGCAGCTTAGTATTCCAAGGGGGTGATATGCAGTATTTT,CASSLVFQGGDMQYF
TRBD1,many,TRBJ2-4,TRBV19,TGTGCCAGTAGTATTTGGTTAGACAGGGAAGACGGCAAAAACATTCAGTACTTC,CASSIWLDREDGKNIQYF
.,many,TRBJ2-3,TRBV6-2/TRBV6-3,TGTGCCAGCAGTACCCCTCACCATCGGCGCACAGATACGCAGTATTTT,CASSTPHHRRTDTQYF
.,few,TRBJ2-3,TRBV11-3,TGTGCCAGCAGCTTACCAGGGACGGCAGATACGCAGTATTTT,CASSLPGTADTQYF
.,many,TRBJ1-3,TRBV12-3/TRBV12-4,TGTGCCAGCAGTCCCGAGGCGGGGGGTAACGGGGGAAACACCATATATTTT,CASSPEAGGNGGNTIYF
TRBD1,.,TRBJ1-1,TRBV13,TGTGCCAGCAGTCTAAGACAGGGGAAGTTGAGTTTCCAAGCTTTCTTT,CASSLRQGKLSFQAFF
.,few,TRBJ2-3,TRBV20-1,TGCAGTGCTACTGATGGCACAGATACGCAGTATTTT,CSATDGTDTQYF
.,many,TRBJ1-2,TRBV27,TGTGCCAGCAGTTGGGCAGTCGACTATGGCTACACCTTC,CASSWAVDYGYTF
.,many,TRBJ2-3,TRBV29-1,TGCAGCGTTTCGGGTCTAACTTACACAGATACGCAGTATTTT,CSVSGLTYTDTQYF
.,many,TRBJ1-5,TRBV7-2,TGTGCCAGCAGCTACGGCTCGGGACACCTGGGCAATCAGCCCCAGCATTTT,CASSYGSGHLGNQPQHF
.,few,TRBJ1-4,TRBV11-2,TGTGCCAGCAGCGGAGACCGGGACCCAATACCGAATGAAAAACTGTTTTTT,CASSGDRDPIPNEKLFF
.,many,TRBJ2-7,TRBV28,TGTGCCAGCAGTTTAAACAGCTACGAGCAGTACTTC,CASSLNSYEQYF
TRBD1,many,TRBJ2-7,TRBV7-9,TGTGCCAGCAGCTTACTCACAGGGGGTAACTACGAGCAGTACTTC,CASSLLTGGNYEQYF
.,many,TRBJ1-5,TRBV15,TGTGCCACCAGCAGAGATCGTAGTCATCAGCCCCAGCATTTT,CATSRDRSHQPQHF
.,many,TRBJ1-3,TRBV4-3,TGCGCCAGCAGCCAAGATCGGAACTCTGGAAACACCATATATTTT,CASSQDRNSGNTIYF
TRBD1,.,TRBJ2-6,TRBV4-3,TGCGCCAGCAGCCAAGAAAGTGCATTCGGGACAGCCCCATCTGGGGCCAACGTCCTGACTTTC,CASSQESAFGTAPSGANVLTF
.,many,TRBJ2-3,TRBV19,TGTGCCAGTAGTGGGGCACCATACGACACCTACACAGATACGCAGTATTTT,CASSGAPYDTYTDTQYF
.,few,TRBJ2-7,TRBV7-9,TGTGTCAGCAGCTTAATAGAGGGAACCTACGGGCAGTACTTC,CVSSLIEGTYGQYF
.,many,TRBJ2-1,TRBV6-6,TGTGCCAGCCAGAAAGGGGTTGAGCAGTTCTTC,CASQKGVEQFF
TRBD1,many,TRBJ2-7,TRBV5-6,TGTGCCAGCAGCCCGGGACAGGGGACCGACGAGCAGTACTTC,CASSPGQGTDEQYF
.,.,TRBJ2-3,TRBV6-2/TRBV6-3,TGTGCCAGCAGTTTCCTTATGGGACCCCAGATCACAGATACGCAGTATTTT,CASSFLMGPQITDTQYF
TRBD1,few,TRBJ2-7,TRBV15,TGTGCCACCAGCAGGTACCCGGGAGACAGGGGGCTCGAGCAGTACTTC,CATSRYPGDRGLEQYF
.,.,TRBJ2-2,TRBV7-9,TGTGCCAGCCAGACAGGGAACACCGGGGAGCTGTTTTTT,CASQTGNTGELFF
.,.,TRBJ2-7,TRBV20-1,TGCAGCTCCACCCCTGGGATGTCCAGTTCCGAGCAGTACTTC,CSSTPGMSSSEQYF
.,many,TRBJ1-5,TRBV7-9,TGTGCCAGCAGCTTAGTAGTTACTGGGGGGGCTGGTCAGCCCCAGCATTTT,CASSLVVTGGAGQPQHF
.,many,TRBJ2-1,TRBV7-8,TGTGCCAGCAGCTTATTGGGGGGCAGCTCCTACAATGAGCAGTTCTTC,CASSLLGGSSYNEQFF
.,many,TRBJ2-7,TRBV11-2,TGTGCCAGCAGCCCTGGGGACTTGCTTTACTTC,CASSPGDLLYF
TRBD2,few,TRBJ2-1,TRBV30,TGTGCCTGGCAACTAGCGGCAAGCTCCTACAATGAGCAGTTCTTC,CAWQLAASSYNEQFF
TRBD2,few,TRBJ2-7,TRBV7-2,TGTGCCAGCAGCCTAGCGGACCTCTCCTACGAGCAGTACTTC,CASSLADLSYEQYF
TRBD2,.,TRBJ2-1,TRBV19,TGTGCCAGTACGATAGCGGGAGTTCAAAATGAGCAGCTCTTC,CASTIAGVQNEQLF
TRBD1,many,TRBJ2-6,TRBV7-9,TGTGCCAGCAGCTTTCCGGGACAGGGGTCTGGGGCCAACGTCCTGACTTTC,CASSFPGQGSGANVLTF
.,.,TRBJ1-1,TRBV7-8,TGTGCCAGCAGCTTATGGGGAAGCAGCACTGAAGCTTTCTTT,CASSLWGSSTEAFF
.,few,TRBJ2-7,TRBV20-1,TGCAGTGCTAGAGATGAGTACGAGCAGTACTTC,CSARDEYEQYF
.,many,TRBJ2-7,TRBV6-1,TGTGCCAGCAGTGAACCACAGGGCCACTACGAGCAGTACTTC,CASSEPQGHYEQYF
TRBD1,.,TRBJ2-7,TRBV27,TGTGCCAGCAGTTTACAGGGGGCGCCGAGCGGGCAGTACTTC,CASSLQGAPSGQYF
TRBD2,few,TRBJ2-2,TRBV19,TGTGCCAGTACACCTATGGGACTAGCGGTAAACACCGGGGAGCTGTTTTTT,CASTPMGLAVNTGELFF
TRBD1,many,TRBJ1-5,TRBV30,TGTGCCTGGAGCCACGGACAGGGAGGAGAGCCCCAGCATTTT,CAWSHGQGGEPQHF
.,many,TRBJ1-5,TRBV5-5,TGTGCCAGCAGCCCGGAACCAGGGGAAGGGGGCAATCAGCCCCAGCATTTT,CASSPEPGEGGNQPQHF
.,many,TRBJ1-2,TRBV4-3,TGCGCCAGCAGCCAAGATCTGGCCAGTTTTTATGGCTACACCTTC,CASSQDLASFYGYTF
.,many,TRBJ1-1,TRBV28,TGTGCCAGCAGTTATAGGGGGTTTAGTGCGACTGAAGCTTTCTTT,CASSYRGFSATEAFF
TRBD1,many,TRBJ2-5,TRBV6-6,TGTGCCAGCAGTCTGACAGGGACCCAAGAGACCCAGTACTTC,CASSLTGTQETQYF
.,few,TRBJ1-4,TRBV12-3/TRBV12-4,TGTGCCAGCAGTCCAGATCTGGGTTCGTTTGAAAAACTGTTTTTT,CASSPDLGSFEKLFF
.,many,TRBJ2-1,TRBV4-1,TGCGCCAGCAGCCAAGATATGAGAGAGCAGTTCTTC,CASSQDMREQFF
.,.,TRBJ1-5,TRBV7-9,TGTGCCAGCAGCTTAGGGGGTCCTCAGCCCCGGCATTTC,CASSLGGPQPRHF
.,many,TRBJ1-1,TRBV30,TGTGCCTGGAGTGTAGGTCAGGGAGACACTGAAGCTTTCTTT,CAWSVGQGDTEAFF
TRBD1,many,TRBJ1-1,TRBV28,TGTGCCAGCAGTCTAGGGACAGGGCACACTGAAGCTTTCTTT,CASSLGTGHTEAFF
.,many,TRBJ2-2,TRBV7-9,TGTGCCAGCAGCTTAGCTTCAGTAAGCACCGGGGAGCTGTTTTTT,CASSLASVSTGELFF
TRBD1,.,TRBJ2-7,TRBV7-9,TGTGCCAGCAGCTTAGACGGGGACAGGGGAAGCTACGAGCAGTACTTC,CASSLDGDRGSYEQYF
.,many,TRBJ2-7,TRBV19,TGTGCCAGTAGTATCTGGACAGCCGGGGGAGAGCAGTACTTC,CASSIWTAGGEQYF
.,many,TRBJ2-7,TRBV30,TGTGCCTGGTCAGTAGGGGTCTACGAGCAGTACTTC,CAWSVGVYEQYF
.,.,TRBJ2-7,TRBV3-1,TGTGCCAGCAGCCAAGGTATCACCGCCTACGAGCAGTACTTC,CASSQGITAYEQYF
.,.,TRBJ1-1,TRBV11-2,TGTGCCAGCAGGGGAGGGGGGCCTTTGAACACTGAAGCTTTCTTT,CASRGGGPLNTEAFF
TRBD2,many,TRBJ2-7,TRBV19,TGTGCCAGTAGTATCTTAACTAGCGGGATTGACGAGCAGTACTTC,CASSILTSGIDEQYF
TRBD1,.,TRBJ2-2,TRBV6-2/TRBV6-3,TGTGCCAGCAGTTATTGGACAGGGGGGGACACCGGGGAGCTGTTTTTT,CASSYWTGGDTGELFF
.,.,TRBJ2-3,TRBV28,TGTGCCAGCAGTAAATACAGGGACAGCACAGATACGCAGTATTTT,CASSKYRDSTDTQYF